The subject of this entry is one TCR beta chain. Its matching antigen is unknown. This CDR3 has 14 amino acids. The germline gives CDR1 LNHDA, CDR2 SQIVND (reference sequence). V gave up 1 base and J gave up 4 bases, with 10 bases separating them. This record comes from a study of T cells after yellow fever vaccination. Broader study findings: Abundant clonotypes from the bulk population could contaminate FACS-sorted repertoires.

TCRdb fed the 5' RACE reads into MiXCR, producing one record per CDR3 protein. The table lists about 580,000 distinct CDR3 sequences, approximately 16% of them singletons, with roughly a sixth in the top ten. The genes are TRBV19 and TRBJ1-1; D is unresolved. The receptor was derived from a man aged 18 to 29 who received the YFV17D yellow fever vaccine. The sample here was PBMCs, taken 5 to 6 days after the first yellow fever vaccination. The CDR3 here is CASSIGGSGTEAFF. CDR3 nucleotides: TGTGCCAGTAGTATAGGGGGATCGGGCACTGAAGCTTTCTTT.